This TCR beta chain is drawn from a study of T-cell reconstitution after alpha-beta-depleted transplantation in children (dated by TCRdb to between 2015 and 2016). About the investigation overall: Using TCR repertoire profiling, the study quantitatively followed how T-cell immune reconstitution unfolded in children after TCRalphabeta/CD19-depleted allogeneic hematopoietic cell transplantation.

The junction shows trimming of 4 bases on V and 4 bases on J, and the gene matches do not reach 6 bases of it. The CDR3 spans 15 residues, from the cysteine through the phenylalanine. Only the CDR3 DNA is retained, 45 bases long and in frame from the first base. The sample's treatment or condition label, decoded: allogeneic hematopoietic cell transplantation with graft depleted of TCRalphabeta T cells and CD19 B cells. TCRalphabeta/CD19-depleted allogeneic hematopoietic cell grafts were given to the transplant recipients, all of whom were children. This clonotype was found many times. There is no known antigen for this receptor. It has no much larger one-base neighbor in the sample; base qualities were not kept. Paper-wide results and their limitations: The frequencies of hyperexpanded clones fell over the following months, and after one year, T-cell counts and TCRbeta diversity were mostly attributed to newly produced T cells. In some patients, the high TCRbeta diversity seen at day 60 was put down to recipient T cells and intrathymic progenitors that had survived conditioning. The apparently early recovery of alphabetaT-cell counts about two months after transplant reportedly depended on only several hundred rapidly expanded clones that came from non-depleted graft cells.

To prepare the library, PCR was applied. The instrument given in TCRdb is Illumina HiSeq 2500. TCR libraries were prepared with molecular barcoding, using unique molecular identifiers to normalize TCRbeta repertoire quantification. TCRdb handled the public reads itself, with Q25 trimming in fastp and clone calling in MiXCR, and kept productive beta chains. Rows with one shared CDR3 protein collapse into an entry with the most common genes and DNA. Recorded for this sample are a few hundred thousand distinct CDR3 sequences; roughly 7% of them occurred a single time. The ten largest clones capture more than 5.5% of the sample.

The rearrangement combines TRBV12-3 or TRBV12-4 with TRBJ1-5, with 8 bases in between that match TRBD1. This TCR was recovered from a boy aged 2-9 years with acute lymphoblastic leukemia, due to receive a stem cell transplant. The sample consisted of PBMCs, taken before TCRalphabeta/CD19-depleted stem cell transplant. The CDR3 reads as follows: CASSSIRTGNQPQHF. The base sequence is TGTGCCAGCAGTTCCATCCGGACAGGGAATCAGCCCCAGCATTTT.